The entry below gives a single T cell receptor (beta chain) sequence along with its context. What it recognizes is unknown. Germline loops: CDR1 SGDLS, CDR2 YYNGEE. The CDR3 is made up of 15 amino acids. The V end lost 4 bases, the J end lost 0 bases, and 14 bases lay between the germline ends. The data were taken from a study of T cells in localized non-small cell lung cancer. General study results and limits: Among the tissues sampled, uninvolved adjacent lung had the highest T cell clonality, above tumor.

Profiled with immunoSEQ multiplex PCR; TCRdb holds only in-frame clones, not every one. The top ten clones hold 3.5% to 5% of a sample with about 19,000 clones, 75% to 95% of them seen once. The TCR comes from a male donor at least 60 years old with stage I squamous cell lung carcinoma. The source was peripheral blood, collected before any cancer treatment. This chain connects TRBV9 to TRBJ2-7; the D gene is possibly TRBD2 (6 bases). Here the CDR3 DNA reads TGTGCCAGCAGCCTATATAGCGGAAGCTCCTACGAGCAGTACTTC. Its protein product is CASSLYSGSSYEQYF.